This T cell receptor (beta chain) originates from a study of blood T cell repertoires in COVID-19. Study summary: Acute-phase and convalescent COVID-19 samples originated in the United States, Italy and Spain. PBMCs, B-cell-depleted T cells, or T cells provided the cDNA or gDNA that made up the material.

With V trimmed by 0 bases and J by 6 bases, 6 bases remained unmatched. Germline CDR1 SGHKS, CDR2 YYEKEE (reference sequence). The CDR3 length is 15 residues. Authors' data handling: Nucleated cell counts were estimated from reference gene primer amplification. Clones were sequenced by immunoSEQ multiplex PCR, and TCRdb holds only the in-frame ones, with some missing. V and J calls and clone size come straight from that table; D and trimming were deduced from the DNA. This table holds approximately 45,000 clones, 75% to 90% found once. The sample was peripheral blood. This clonotype originated in a human donor in a cohort sampled during active COVID-19. The chain joins TRBV5-5 to TRBJ2-1; 7 nucleotides match TRBD2. The CDR3 region is CASSLGGLQSNEQFF. The CDR3 DNA sequence: TGTGCCAGCAGCTTGGGGGGACTACAAAGCAATGAGCAGTTCTTC. The full variable domain, with the rest looked up from reference TRBV5-5 and TRBJ2-1, is DAGVTQSPTHLIKTRGQQVTLRCSPISGHKSVSWYQQVLGQGPQFIFQYYEKEERGRGNFPDRFSARQFPNYSSELNVNALLLGDSALYLCASSLGGLQSNEQFFGPGTRLTVL.